This T cell receptor (beta chain) was captured in a study of OX40 agonist ivuxolimab in advanced cancers. Patients were ineligible given autoimmune disease history or systemic immunosuppression. Concerning this clone itself: Its antigen is unidentified.

TCRdb keeps only in-frame clones here, not all; method: immunoSEQ multiplex PCR. The table lists tens of thousands of clones, about 82% of them singletons. Whole-study results and caveats: Low normalized T-cell clonal expansion was also seen in some nonresponders. Some of the lowest clonal expansion was seen in partial responders at 0.1-3.0 mg/kg.

This sample comprised CD4+ or CD8+ T cells sorted from blood, obtained in a trial of the OX40 agonist ivuxolimab. The clonotype comes from an adult with an advanced solid tumor such as melanoma, head and neck, liver or kidney cancer.

In DNA form, the CDR3 reads TGTGCCAGCACCATGATTTGGGGCTATAATTCACCCCTCCACTTT. Translating it yields CASTMIWGYNSPLHF. The chain has TRBV27 and TRBJ1-6; D gene uncertain. CDR3 length: 15 amino acids. With 7 bases removed from V and 3 bases from J, the gap between germline ends came to 13 bases. Germline V gene sequence: CDR1 MNHEY, CDR2 SMNVEV (reference sequence).